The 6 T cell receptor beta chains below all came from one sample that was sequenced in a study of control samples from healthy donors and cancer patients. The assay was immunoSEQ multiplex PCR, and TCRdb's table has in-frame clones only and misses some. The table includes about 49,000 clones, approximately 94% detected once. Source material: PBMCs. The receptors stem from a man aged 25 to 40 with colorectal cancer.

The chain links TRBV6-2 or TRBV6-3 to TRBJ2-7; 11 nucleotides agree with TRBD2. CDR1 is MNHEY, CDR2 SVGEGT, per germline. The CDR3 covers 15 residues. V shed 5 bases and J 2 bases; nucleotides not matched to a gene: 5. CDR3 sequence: CASSPSGLAAYEQYV. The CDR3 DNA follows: TGTGCCAGCAGTCCATCGGGACTAGCGGCCTACGAGCAGTACGTC.

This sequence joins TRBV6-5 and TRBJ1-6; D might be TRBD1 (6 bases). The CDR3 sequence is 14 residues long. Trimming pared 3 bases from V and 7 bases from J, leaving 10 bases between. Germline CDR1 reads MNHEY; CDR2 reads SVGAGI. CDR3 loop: CASSYSGQNSPLHF. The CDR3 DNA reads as TGTGCCAGCAGTTATTCAGGACAGAATTCACCCCTCCACTTT.

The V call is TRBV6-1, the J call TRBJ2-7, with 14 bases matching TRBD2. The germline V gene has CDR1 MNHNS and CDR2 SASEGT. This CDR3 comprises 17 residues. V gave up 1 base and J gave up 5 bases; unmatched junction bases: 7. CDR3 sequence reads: CASSEERTSGGRNEQYV. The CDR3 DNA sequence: TGTGCCAGCAGTGAAGAAAGGACTAGCGGGGGGAGGAACGAGCAGTACGTC.

The CDR3 protein is CASSHTGANTEAFF. The CDR3 bases are TGTGCCAGCAGCCATACAGGAGCCAACACTGAAGCTTTCTTT. The chain combines TRBV5-6 with TRBJ1-1; D is perhaps TRBD1 (5 bases). The germline V gene encodes CDR1 SGHDT and CDR2 YYEEEE. This CDR3 region has 14 residues. Trimming took off 4 bases at V and 2 bases at J, with 12 bases between the two ends.

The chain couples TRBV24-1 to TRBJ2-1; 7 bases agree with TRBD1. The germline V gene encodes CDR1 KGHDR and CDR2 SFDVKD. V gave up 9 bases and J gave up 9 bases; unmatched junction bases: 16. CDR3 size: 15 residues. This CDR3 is CATATLGQVGAEQFF. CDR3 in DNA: TGTGCCACCGCGACCCTCGGACAGGTTGGAGCTGAGCAGTTCTTC.

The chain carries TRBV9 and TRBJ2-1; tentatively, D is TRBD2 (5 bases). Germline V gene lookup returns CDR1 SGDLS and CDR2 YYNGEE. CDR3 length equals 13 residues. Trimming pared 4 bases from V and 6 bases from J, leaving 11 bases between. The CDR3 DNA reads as TGTGCCAGCAGCCCCGGACTGGCCAATGAGCAGTTCTTC. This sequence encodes CASSPGLANEQFF.